This T cell receptor (beta chain) was identified in a study of Ad26.COV2.S vaccination and SARS-CoV-2 variants. Points from the study as a whole: Total responses of T cells may have been underestimated by the analyses of TCR breadth and depth.

Described treatment: 19 received Ad26.COV2.S at low or high dose, single or two shots; about 5 received placebo; per-sample allocation not given. Day 63 after the first vaccine or placebo injection was the time point for sampling. Adults aged 18-55 years in Boston included the donor. Measured with immunoSEQ multiplex PCR; TCRdb has only the in-frame clones, and not every one. The data hold approximately 420,000 clones, with about 88% observed a single time. Remarks on this clone: What it binds is unknown.

The sample in question was peripheral blood, obtained in a trial of Ad26.COV2.S vaccine versus placebo. This TCR was sampled from a person aged 18-60 years who received the Ad26.COV2.S COVID-19 vaccine or a placebo.

The CDR3, as DNA: TGTGCCAGCAGCTCCACCACGGGACAGTTGATCTACGAGCAGTACTTC. This gives the protein CASSSTTGQLIYEQYF. J is TRBJ2-7 and V is TRBV7-9, with 7 bases lining up with TRBD1. CDR3 size: 16 residues. The junction had 12 bases not matched to a gene; V was cut back by 4 bases and J by 3 bases. Germline loops: CDR1 SEHNR, CDR2 FQNEAQ (reference sequence).